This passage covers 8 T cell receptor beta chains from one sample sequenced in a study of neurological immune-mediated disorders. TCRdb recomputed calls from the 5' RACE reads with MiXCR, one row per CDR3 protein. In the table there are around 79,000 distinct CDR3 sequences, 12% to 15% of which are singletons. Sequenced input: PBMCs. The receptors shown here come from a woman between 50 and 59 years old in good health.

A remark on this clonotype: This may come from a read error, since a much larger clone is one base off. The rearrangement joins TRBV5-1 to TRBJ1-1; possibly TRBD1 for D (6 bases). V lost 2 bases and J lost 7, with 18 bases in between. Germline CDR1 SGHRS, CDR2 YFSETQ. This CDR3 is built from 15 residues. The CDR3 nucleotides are TGCGCCAGCAGCTTTCCCGTTCTGGGGGCGGGTGAAGCTTTCTTT. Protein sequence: CASSFPVLGAGEAFF. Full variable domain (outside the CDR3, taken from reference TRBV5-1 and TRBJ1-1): KAGVTQTPRYLIKTRGQQVTLSCSPISGHRSVSWYQQTPGQGLQFLFEYFSETQRNKGNFPGRFSGRQFSNSRSEMNVSTLELGDSALYLCASSFPVLGAGEAFFGQGTRLTVV.

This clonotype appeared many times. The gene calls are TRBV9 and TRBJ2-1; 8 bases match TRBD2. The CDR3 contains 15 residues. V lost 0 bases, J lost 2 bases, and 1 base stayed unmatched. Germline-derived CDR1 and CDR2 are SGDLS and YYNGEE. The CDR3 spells CASSVAAGAYNEQFF. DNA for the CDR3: TGTGCCAGCAGCGTAGCAGCGGGGGCCTACAATGAGCAGTTCTTC.

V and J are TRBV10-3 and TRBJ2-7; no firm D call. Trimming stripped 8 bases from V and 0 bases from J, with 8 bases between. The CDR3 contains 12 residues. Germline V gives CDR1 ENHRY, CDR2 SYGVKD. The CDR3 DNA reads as TGTGCCATCGGTTCCAGCTCCTACGAGCAGTACTTC. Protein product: CAIGSSSYEQYF.

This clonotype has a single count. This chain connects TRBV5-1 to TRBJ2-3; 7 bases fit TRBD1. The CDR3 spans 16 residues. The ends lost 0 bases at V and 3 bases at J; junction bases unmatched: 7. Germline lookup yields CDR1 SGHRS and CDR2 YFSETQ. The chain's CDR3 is CASSLGTDRVTDTQYF. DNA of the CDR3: TGCGCCAGCAGCTTGGGTACTGACAGGGTAACAGATACGCAGTATTTT.

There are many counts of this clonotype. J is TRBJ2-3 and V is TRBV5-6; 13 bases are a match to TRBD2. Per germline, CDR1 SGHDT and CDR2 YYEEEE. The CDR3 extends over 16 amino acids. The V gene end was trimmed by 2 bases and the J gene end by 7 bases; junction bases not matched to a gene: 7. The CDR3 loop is CASSFELAGGPNTQYF. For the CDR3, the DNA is TGTGCCAGCAGCTTTGAACTAGCGGGAGGGCCGAATACGCAGTATTTT.

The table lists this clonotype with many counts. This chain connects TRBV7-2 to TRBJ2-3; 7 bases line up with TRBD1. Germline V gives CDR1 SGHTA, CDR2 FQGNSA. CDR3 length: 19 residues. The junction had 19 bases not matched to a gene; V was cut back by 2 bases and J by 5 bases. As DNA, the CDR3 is TGTGCCAGCAGCTTAACGGGCGGTCGAGCAGGGGGTTTCAGAGATACGCAGTATTTT. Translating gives CASSLTGGRAGGFRDTQYF.

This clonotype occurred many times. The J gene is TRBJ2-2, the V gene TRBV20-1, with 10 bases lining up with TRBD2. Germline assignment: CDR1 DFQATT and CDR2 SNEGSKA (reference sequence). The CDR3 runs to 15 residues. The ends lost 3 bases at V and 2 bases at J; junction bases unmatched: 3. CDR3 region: CSASTSGTNTGELFF. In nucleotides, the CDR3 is TGCAGTGCTAGTACTAGCGGGACAAACACCGGGGAGCTGTTTTTT.

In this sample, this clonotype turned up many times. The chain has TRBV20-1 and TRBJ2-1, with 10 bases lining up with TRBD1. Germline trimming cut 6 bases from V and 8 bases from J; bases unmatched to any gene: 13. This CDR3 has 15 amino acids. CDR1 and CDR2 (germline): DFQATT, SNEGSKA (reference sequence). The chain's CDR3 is CSARPRDRGLHEQFF. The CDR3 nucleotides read TGCAGTGCGCGACCCCGGGACAGGGGACTCCATGAGCAGTTCTTC.